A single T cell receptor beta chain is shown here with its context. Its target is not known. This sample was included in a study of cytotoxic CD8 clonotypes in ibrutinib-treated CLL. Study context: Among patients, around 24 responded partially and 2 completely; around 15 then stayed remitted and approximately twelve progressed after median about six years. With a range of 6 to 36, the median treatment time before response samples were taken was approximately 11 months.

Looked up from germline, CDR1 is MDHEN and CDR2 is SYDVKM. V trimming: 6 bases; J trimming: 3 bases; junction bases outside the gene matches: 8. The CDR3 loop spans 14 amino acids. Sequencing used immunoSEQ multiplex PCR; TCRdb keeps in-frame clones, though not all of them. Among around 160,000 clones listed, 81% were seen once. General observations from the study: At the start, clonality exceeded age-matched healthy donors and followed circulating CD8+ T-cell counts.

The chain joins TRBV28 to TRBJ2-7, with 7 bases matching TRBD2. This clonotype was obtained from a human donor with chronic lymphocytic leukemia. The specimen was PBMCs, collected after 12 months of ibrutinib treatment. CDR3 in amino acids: CASRGRGSGYEQYF. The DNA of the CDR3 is TGTGCCAGCAGGGGGAGGGGCTCGGGCTACGAGCAGTACTTC.